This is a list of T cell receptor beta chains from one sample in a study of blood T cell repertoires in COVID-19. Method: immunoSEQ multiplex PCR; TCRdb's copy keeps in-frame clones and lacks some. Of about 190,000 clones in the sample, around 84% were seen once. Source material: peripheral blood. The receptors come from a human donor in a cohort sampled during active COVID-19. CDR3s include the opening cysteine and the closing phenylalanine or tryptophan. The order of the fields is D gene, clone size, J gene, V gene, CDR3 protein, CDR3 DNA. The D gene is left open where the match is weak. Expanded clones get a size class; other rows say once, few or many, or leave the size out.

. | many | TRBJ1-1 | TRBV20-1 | CSCPSGVEAFF | TGCAGCTGTCCGAGCGGGGTTGAAGCTTTCTTT
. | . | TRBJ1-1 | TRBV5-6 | CASSFGRPNTEAFF | TGTGCCAGCAGCTTTGGCCGTCCTAACACTGAAGCTTTCTTT
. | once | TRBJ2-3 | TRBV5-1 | CASSLVSDTQYF | TGCGCCAGCAGCTTGGTGTCTGATACGCAGTATTTT
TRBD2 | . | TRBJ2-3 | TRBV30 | CAWSQSGGSDTQYF | TGTGCCTGGAGCCAAAGCGGGGGGTCAGATACGCAGTATTTT
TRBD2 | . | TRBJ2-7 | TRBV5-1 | CASSSGLAGVRVEQYF | TGCGCCAGCAGCTCGGGACTAGCGGGAGTAAGGGTCGAGCAGTACTTC
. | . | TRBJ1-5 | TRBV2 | CASRNTGNQPQHF | TGTGCCAGCAGGAACACAGGGAATCAGCCCCAGCATTTT
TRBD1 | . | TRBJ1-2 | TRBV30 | CAWSHGQGGYTF | TGTGCCTGGAGTCATGGACAGGGTGGCTACACCTTC
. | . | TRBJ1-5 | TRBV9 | CASSVGYGSNQPQHF | TGTGCCAGCAGCGTAGGATACGGTAGCAATCAGCCCCAGCATTTT
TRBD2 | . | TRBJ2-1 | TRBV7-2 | CASSFKAGVPYNEQFF | TGTGCCAGCAGCTTCAAAGCGGGAGTGCCCTACAATGAGCAGTTCTTC
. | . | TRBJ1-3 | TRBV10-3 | CAINDPQDSRNTIYF | TGTGCCATCAACGACCCCCAGGACAGTCGAAACACCATATATTTT
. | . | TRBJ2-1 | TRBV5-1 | CASSGGSRENTYNEQFF | TGCGCCAGCAGCGGAGGGTCCCGGGAGAATACCTACAATGAGCAGTTCTTC
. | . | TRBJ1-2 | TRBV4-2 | CASSQGGGVGYGYTF | TGTGCCAGCAGCCAAGGGGGAGGGGTCGGCTATGGCTACACCTTC
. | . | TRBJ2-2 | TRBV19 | CATLAGELFF | TGTGCCACCTTAGCCGGGGAGCTGTTTTTT
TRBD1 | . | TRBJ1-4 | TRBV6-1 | CASSEAGGKLFF | TGTGCCAGCAGCGAAGCAGGGGGAAAACTGTTTTTT
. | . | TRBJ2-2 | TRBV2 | CASRPLATNTGELFF | TGTGCCAGCAGACCTTTAGCTACGAACACCGGGGAGCTGTTTTTT
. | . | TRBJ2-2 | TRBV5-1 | CASSLAEAGELFF | TGCGCCAGCAGCTTGGCCGAGGCCGGGGAGCTGTTTTTT
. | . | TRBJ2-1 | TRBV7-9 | CASSPTSGSSGSYNEQFF | TGTGCCAGCAGCCCCACAAGCGGGTCCTCCGGCTCCTACAATGAGCAGTTCTTC
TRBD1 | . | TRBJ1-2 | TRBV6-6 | CASSYRQGEEYGYTF | TGTGCCAGCAGTTACCGACAGGGGGAGGAGTATGGCTACACCTTC
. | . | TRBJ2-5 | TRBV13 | CASSKGPPGGETQYF | TGTGCCAGCAGCAAGGGGCCACCAGGAGGGGAGACCCAGTACTTC
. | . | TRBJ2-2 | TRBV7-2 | CASSPRRGPNTGELFF | TGTGCCAGCAGCCCGCGGCGGGGACCGAACACCGGGGAGCTGTTTTTT